Below, 3 T cell receptor beta chains from the same sample are listed, as sequenced in a study of T cell clonality in common variable immunodeficiency. General observations from the study: Common variable immunodeficiency TCR beta sequences reportedly had fewer deletions and N-nucleotide insertions.

TCRdb's table, derived via immunoSEQ multiplex PCR, lists solely in-frame clones and lacks some. Captured here are 25,000 to 35,000 clones, none seen once; the top ten comprise roughly 3.2%. Antigens for these TCRs are unknown. What was sequenced was peripheral blood mononuclear cells. The source of these receptors is a human donor with common variable immunodeficiency.

This clone was observed at least ten times. The sequence runs out 3 residues before the end of the CDR3; the remainder is reconstructed from the germline J gene. The chain uses TRBV2 and TRBJ1-1; the D gene is possibly TRBD1 (6 bases). Germline V gene data show CDR1 as SNHLY and CDR2 as FYNNEI. CDR3 length equals 14 residues. V was cut by 6 bases and J by 4 bases, with 15 bases left in between. CDR3 protein: CASSQTAGATEAFF. The part of the CDR3 DNA that was read is TGTGCCAGCAGCCAAACAGCGGGGGCCACTGAA.

In this sample, this clone turned up many times. The CDR3 goes on 3 residues after the read ends, and that part is filled in from the germline J gene. J is TRBJ2-7 and V is TRBV19; 9 positions match TRBD1. The V and J ends lost 6 bases and 2 bases, in that order; junction bases with no gene match: 8. The CDR3 runs to 15 residues. Germline-derived CDR1 and CDR2 are LNHDA and SQIVND (reference sequence). CDR3 region: CASRATGTGTYEQYF. The part of the CDR3 DNA that was read is TGTGCCAGTAGGGCGACCGGGACAGGGACCTACGAG.

This clone was recorded a few times. The DNA ends 3 residues before the CDR3 does, and the rest of the CDR3 is filled in from the germline J gene. The V gene is TRBV19, the J gene TRBJ1-2, with 12 bases identical to TRBD1. From germline, CDR1 is LNHDA and CDR2 SQIVND (reference sequence). V shed 3 bases, J shed 6 bases, and the junction held 5 bases outside the gene matches. This CDR3 comprises 15 residues. Incomplete CDR3 DNA: TGTGCCAGTAGTATCCGGGACAGGGGGCAAAATGGC. Its translation: CASSIRDRGQNG. The complete CDR3 sequence is CASSIRDRGQNGYTF. Full variable domain (missing parts from reference TRBV19 and TRBJ1-2): DGGITQSPKYLFRKEGQNVTLSCEQNLNHDAMYWYRQDPGQGLRLIYYSQIVNDFQKGDIAEGYSVSREKKESFPLTVTSAQKNPTAFYLCASSIRDRGQNGYTFGSGTRLTVV.